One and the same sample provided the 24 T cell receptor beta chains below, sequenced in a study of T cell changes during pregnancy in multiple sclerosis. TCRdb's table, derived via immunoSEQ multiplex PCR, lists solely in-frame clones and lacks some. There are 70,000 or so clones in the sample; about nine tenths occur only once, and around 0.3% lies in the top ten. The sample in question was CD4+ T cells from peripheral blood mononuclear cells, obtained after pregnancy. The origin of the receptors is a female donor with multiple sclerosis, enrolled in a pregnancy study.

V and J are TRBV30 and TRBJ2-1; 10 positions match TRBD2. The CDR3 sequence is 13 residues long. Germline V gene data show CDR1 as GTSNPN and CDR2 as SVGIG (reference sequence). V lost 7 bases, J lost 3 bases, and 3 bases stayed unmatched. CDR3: CALGLADYNEQFF. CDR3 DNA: TGTGCCTTAGGACTAGCGGACTACAATGAGCAGTTCTTC.

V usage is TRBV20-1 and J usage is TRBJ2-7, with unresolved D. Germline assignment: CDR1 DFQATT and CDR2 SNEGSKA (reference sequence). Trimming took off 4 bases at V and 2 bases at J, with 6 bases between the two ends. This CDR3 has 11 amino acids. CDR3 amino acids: CSATPTYEQYF. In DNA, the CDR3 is TGCAGTGCTACCCCCACCTACGAGCAGTACTTC.

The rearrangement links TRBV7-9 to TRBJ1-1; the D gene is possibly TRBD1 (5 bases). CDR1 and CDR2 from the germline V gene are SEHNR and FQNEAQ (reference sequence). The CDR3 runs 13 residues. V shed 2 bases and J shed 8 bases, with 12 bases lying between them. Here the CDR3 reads CASSLLQGGEAFF. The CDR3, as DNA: TGTGCCAGCAGCTTACTCCAGGGAGGGGAAGCTTTCTTT.

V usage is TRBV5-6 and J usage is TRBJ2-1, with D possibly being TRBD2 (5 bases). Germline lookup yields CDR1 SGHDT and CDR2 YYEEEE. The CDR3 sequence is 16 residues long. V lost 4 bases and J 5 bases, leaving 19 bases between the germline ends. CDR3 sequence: CASSAGLPLENNEQFF. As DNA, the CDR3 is TGTGCCAGCAGCGCGGGCCTCCCCTTAGAGAACAATGAGCAGTTCTTC.

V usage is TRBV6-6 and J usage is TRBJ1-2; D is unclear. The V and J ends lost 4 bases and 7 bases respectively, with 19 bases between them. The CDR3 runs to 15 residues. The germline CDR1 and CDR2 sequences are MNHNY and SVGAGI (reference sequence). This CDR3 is CASSWVPGGVGGYTF. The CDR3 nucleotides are TGTGCCAGCAGTTGGGTACCGGGAGGAGTTGGTGGCTACACCTTC.

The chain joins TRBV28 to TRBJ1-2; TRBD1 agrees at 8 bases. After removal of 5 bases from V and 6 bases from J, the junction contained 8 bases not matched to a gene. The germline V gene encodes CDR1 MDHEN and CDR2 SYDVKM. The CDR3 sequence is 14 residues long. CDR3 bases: TGTGCCAGCAGTCCGACAGGGGAACAAAATGGCTACACCTTC. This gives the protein CASSPTGEQNGYTF.

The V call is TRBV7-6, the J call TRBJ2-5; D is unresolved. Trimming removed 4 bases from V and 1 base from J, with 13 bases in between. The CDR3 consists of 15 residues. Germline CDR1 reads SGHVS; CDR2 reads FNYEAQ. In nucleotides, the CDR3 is TGTGCCAGCAGCTCCCCGCAGGCCCGCCAAGAGACCCAGTACTTC. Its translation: CASSSPQARQETQYF.

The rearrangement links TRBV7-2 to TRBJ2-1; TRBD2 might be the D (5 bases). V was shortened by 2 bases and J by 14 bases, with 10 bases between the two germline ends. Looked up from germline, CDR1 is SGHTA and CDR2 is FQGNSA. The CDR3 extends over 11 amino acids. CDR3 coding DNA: TGTGCCAGCAGCTTAAAGGGAGCTGAGTTCTTC. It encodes CASSLKGAEFF. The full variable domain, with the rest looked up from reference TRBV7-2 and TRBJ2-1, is GAGVSQSPSNKVTEKGKDVELRCDPISGHTALYWYRQSLGQGLEFLIYFQGNSAPDKSGLPSDRFSAERTGGSVSTLTIQRTQQEDSAVYLCASSLKGAEFFGPGTRLTVL.

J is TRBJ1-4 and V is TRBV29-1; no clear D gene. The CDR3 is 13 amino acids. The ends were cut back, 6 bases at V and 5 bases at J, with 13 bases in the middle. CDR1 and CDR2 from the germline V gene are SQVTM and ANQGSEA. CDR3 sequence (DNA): TGCAGCGTGGCCGTCACAGTAAATGAAAAACTGTTTTTT. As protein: CSVAVTVNEKLFF.

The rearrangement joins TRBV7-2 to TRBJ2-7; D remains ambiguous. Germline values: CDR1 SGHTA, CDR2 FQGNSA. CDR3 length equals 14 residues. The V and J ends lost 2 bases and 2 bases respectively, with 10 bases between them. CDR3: CASSLMATAYEQYF. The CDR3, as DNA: TGTGCCAGCAGCTTAATGGCCACAGCCTACGAGCAGTACTTC.

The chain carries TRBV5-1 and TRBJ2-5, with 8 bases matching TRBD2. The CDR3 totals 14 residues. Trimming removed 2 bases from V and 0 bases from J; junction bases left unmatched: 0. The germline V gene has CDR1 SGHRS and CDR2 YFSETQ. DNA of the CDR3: TGCGCCAGCAGCTTAGCGGGGGACCAAGAGACCCAGTACTTC. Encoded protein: CASSLAGDQETQYF.

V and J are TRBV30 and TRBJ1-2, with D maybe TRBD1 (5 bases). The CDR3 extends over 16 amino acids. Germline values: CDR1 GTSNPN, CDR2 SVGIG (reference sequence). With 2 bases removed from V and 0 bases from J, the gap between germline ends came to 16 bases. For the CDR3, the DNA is TGTGCCTGGAGTCCCCTGGGGCCACCTCCTAACTATGGCTACACCTTC. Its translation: CAWSPLGPPPNYGYTF.

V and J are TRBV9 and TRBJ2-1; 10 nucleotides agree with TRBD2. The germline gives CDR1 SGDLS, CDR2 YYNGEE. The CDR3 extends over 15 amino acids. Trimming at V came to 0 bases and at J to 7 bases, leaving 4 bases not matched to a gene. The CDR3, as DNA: TGTGCCAGCAGCGTAGGATATAGCGGGGGGAATGAGCAGTTCTTC. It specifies CASSVGYSGGNEQFF.

CDR3 in DNA: TGTGCCATGACTAGCGGGAGCCTCGGGGAGCTGTTTTTT. It is translated as CAMTSGSLGELFF. The chain carries TRBV2 and TRBJ2-2, with 12 positions matching TRBD2. The CDR3 sequence is 13 residues long. The germline CDR1 and CDR2 sequences are SNHLY and FYNNEI. V trimming: 10 bases; J trimming: 7 bases; junction bases outside the gene matches: 4.

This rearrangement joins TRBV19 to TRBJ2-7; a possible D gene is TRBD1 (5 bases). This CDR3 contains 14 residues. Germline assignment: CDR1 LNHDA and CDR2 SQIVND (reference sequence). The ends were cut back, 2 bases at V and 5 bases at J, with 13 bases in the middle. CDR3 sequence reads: CASSINGAQDEQYF. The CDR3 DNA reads TGTGCCAGTAGTATAAATGGGGCGCAGGACGAGCAGTACTTC.

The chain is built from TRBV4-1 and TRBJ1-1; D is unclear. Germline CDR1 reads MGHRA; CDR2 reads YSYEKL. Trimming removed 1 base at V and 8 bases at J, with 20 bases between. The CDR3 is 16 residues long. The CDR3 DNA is TGCGCCAGCAGCCAAGGGAGGGCAAGAGGCGCGTCGGAAGCTTTCTTT. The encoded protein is CASSQGRARGASEAFF.

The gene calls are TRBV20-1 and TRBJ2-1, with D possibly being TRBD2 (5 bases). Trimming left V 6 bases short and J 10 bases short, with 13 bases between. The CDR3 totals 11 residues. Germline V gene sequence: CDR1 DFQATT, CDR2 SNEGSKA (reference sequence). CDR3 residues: CSASTSAEQFF. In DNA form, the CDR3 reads TGCAGTGCCAGCACTAGTGCCGAGCAGTTCTTC.

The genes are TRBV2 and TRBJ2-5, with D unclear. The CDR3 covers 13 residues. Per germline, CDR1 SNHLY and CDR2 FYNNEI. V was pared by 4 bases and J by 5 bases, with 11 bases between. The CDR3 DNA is TGTGCCAGCAGTGTTGGCCTCGGGGAGACCCAGTACTTC. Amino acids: CASSVGLGETQYF. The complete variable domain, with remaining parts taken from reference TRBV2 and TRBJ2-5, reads EPEVTQTPSHQVTQMGQEVILRCVPISNHLYFYWYRQILGQKVEFLVSFYNNEISEKSEIFDDQFSVERPDGSNFTLKIRSTKLEDSAMYFCASSVGLGETQYFGPGTRLLVL.

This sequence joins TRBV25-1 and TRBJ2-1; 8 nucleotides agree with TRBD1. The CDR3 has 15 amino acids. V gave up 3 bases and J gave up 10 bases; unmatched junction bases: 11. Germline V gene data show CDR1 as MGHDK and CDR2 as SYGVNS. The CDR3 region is CASSDDQGAVREQFF. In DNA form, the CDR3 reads TGTGCCAGCAGTGATGACCAGGGGGCGGTAAGAGAGCAGTTCTTC.

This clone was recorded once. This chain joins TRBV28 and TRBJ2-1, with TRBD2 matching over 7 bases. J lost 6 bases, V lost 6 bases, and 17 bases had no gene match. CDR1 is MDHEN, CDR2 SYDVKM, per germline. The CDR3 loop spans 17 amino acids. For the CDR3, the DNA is TGTGCCAGCAGCCAAGGACGCGGGATGCGGGAGCGCAATGAGCAGTTCTTC. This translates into CASSQGRGMRERNEQFF.

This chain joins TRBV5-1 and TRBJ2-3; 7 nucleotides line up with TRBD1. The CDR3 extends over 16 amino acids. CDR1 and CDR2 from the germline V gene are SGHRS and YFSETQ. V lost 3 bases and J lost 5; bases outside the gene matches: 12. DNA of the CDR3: TGCGCCAGCAGCTCCTCCGGGACAGATGTGGGAGATACGCAGTATTTT. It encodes CASSSSGTDVGDTQYF.

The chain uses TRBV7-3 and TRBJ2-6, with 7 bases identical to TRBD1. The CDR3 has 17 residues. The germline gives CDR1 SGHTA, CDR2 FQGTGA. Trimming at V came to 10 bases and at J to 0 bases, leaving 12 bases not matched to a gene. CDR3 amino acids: CATSQGQSNSGANVLTF. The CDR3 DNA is TGTGCCACCTCACAGGGACAGTCGAACTCTGGGGCCAACGTCCTGACTTTC. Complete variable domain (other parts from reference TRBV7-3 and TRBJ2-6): GAGVSQTPSNKVTEKGKYVELRCDPISGHTALYWYRQSLGQGPEFLIYFQGTGAADDSGLPNDRFFAVRPEGSVSTLKIQRTERGDSAVYLCATSQGQSNSGANVLTFGAGSRLTVL.

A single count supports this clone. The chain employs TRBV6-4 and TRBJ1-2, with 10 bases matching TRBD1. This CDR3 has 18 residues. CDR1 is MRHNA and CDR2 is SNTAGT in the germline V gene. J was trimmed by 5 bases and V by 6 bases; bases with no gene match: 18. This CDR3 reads CASSRTGQGVKRGYGYTF. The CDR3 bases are TGTGCCAGCAGCCGCACCGGACAGGGGGTCAAAAGGGGTTATGGCTACACCTTC.

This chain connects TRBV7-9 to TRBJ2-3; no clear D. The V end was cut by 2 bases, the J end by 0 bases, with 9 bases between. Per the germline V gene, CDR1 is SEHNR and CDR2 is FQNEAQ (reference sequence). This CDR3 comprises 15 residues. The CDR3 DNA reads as TGTGCCAGCAGCTTATCGGTAGTCAGCACAGATACGCAGTATTTT. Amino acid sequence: CASSLSVVSTDTQYF.